This TCR beta chain was identified during a study of T cell changes during pregnancy in multiple sclerosis. The CDR3 runs to 14 residues. Germline values: CDR1 MDHEN, CDR2 SYDVKM. Trimming removed 6 bases from V and 6 bases from J, with 15 bases in between. The data were produced by immunoSEQ multiplex PCR, yet TCRdb's version contains in-frame clones alone and is incomplete. The sample contains approximately 100,000 clones, less than 95% of which appear only once. The TCR was taken from a female donor with multiple sclerosis, enrolled in a pregnancy study. This chain joins TRBV28 and TRBJ2-1; possibly TRBD2 for D (6 bases). The sample in question was peripheral blood, obtained after pregnancy. The CDR3, as DNA: TGTGCCAGCAGCCGACTAGATCTTCCCAATGAGCAGTTCTTC. Translating it yields CASSRLDLPNEQFF.